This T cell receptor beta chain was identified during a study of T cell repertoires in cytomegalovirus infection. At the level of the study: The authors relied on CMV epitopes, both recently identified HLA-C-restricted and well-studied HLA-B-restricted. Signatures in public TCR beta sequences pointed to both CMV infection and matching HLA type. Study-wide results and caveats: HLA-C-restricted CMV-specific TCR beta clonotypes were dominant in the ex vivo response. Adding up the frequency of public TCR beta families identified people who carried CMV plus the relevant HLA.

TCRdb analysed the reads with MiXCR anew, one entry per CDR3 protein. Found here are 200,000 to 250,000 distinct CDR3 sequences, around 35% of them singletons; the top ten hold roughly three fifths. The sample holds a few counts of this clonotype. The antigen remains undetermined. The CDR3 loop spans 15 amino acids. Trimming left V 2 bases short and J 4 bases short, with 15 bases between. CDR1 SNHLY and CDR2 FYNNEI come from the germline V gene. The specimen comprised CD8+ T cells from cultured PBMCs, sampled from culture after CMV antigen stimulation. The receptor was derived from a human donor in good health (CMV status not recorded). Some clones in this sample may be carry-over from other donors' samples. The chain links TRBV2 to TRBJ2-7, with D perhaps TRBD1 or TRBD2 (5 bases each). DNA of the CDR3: TGTGCCAGCAGTGAACGGGCGCTGGGGGAATACGAGCAGTACTTC. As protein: CASSERALGEYEQYF.